This TCR beta chain was sequenced during a study of vaccination and CD4 T cells after COVID-19. The Oncomine TCR Beta short-read assay sequenced DNA from cultured CD4+ T cells. The source of extracted genomic DNA was cultured CD4+ T cells. TCRdb re-analysed the PCR reads in MiXCR, keeping a single row per CDR3 protein. The sample shows 5,500 to 7,000 distinct CDR3 sequences, 35% of them seen only once. V gave up 6 bases and J gave up 3 bases; unmatched junction bases: 6. Germline V lookup: CDR1 MNHNS, CDR2 SASEGT. This CDR3 is built from 14 residues. About this clonotype itself: The antigen is unknown.

The sample's treatment: approximately 11-day PBMC culture with coronavirus spike peptide pools or control peptides (ViraFEST assay). Ahead of the COVID-19 pandemic (2011-2018), the CD4+ T cells of the unexposed donor were collected. The sample was CD4+ T cells from blood, cultured in vitro. This chain joins TRBV6-1 and TRBJ2-3; 7 nucleotides line up with TRBD2. The TCR sequence derives from a human donor in good health. DNA for the CDR3: TGTGCCAGCAGCGGGGGAGGGAGGACAGATACGCAGTATTTT. This codes for CASSGGGRTDTQYF.